One sample yielded the 27 T cell receptor beta chains listed below, sequenced in a study of a mutant IDH1 vaccine in newly diagnosed glioma. Here immunoSEQ multiplex PCR was the method, and the copy in TCRdb shows in-frame clones only, minus some. Of roughly 43,000 clones in the sample, less than 85% were seen once. Time point specified: week 23, last vaccination. A single vaccine dose contained 300 ug of mutant IDH1 20-mer peptide, and topical imiquimod was used with it. Their antigen targets remain unknown. This material consisted of PBMCs, taken from a glioma patient whose treatment included an IDH1 peptide vaccine. The receptors here all came from a woman aged 18-30 years with glioma. Some clones in this sample may be carry-over from other donors' samples.

This chain links TRBV27 with TRBJ1-1; the D gene is possibly TRBD1 (6 bases). Deletions cut 4 bases from V and 0 bases from J, with 9 bases between. The CDR3 covers 14 residues. CDR1 is MNHEY, CDR2 SMNVEV, per germline (reference sequence). CDR3 in amino acids: CASSWGHLNTEAFF. For the CDR3, the DNA is TGTGCCAGCAGTTGGGGACATCTGAACACTGAAGCTTTCTTT.

The rearrangement joins TRBV6-6 to TRBJ2-3; D uncertain. CDR1 is MNHNY and CDR2 is SVGAGI in the germline V gene (reference sequence). V was clipped by 0 bases and J by 0 bases, with 10 bases between them. This CDR3 is built from 16 residues. DNA of the CDR3: TGTGCCAGCAGTTACTCGGGCGCGCCTAGCACAGATACGCAGTATTTT. Translating it yields CASSYSGAPSTDTQYF.

As DNA, the CDR3 is TGTGCCAGCAGTGAGTCCTCGTCCCAGCATTTT. Translation: CASSESSSQHF. The chain couples TRBV2 to TRBJ1-5, with D uncertain. Germline V gene sequence: CDR1 SNHLY, CDR2 FYNNEI. This CDR3 has 11 residues. The V gene lost 3 bases and the J gene lost 11 bases, with 8 bases spanning the gap.

This rearrangement joins TRBV30 to TRBJ1-2; 7 nucleotides match TRBD1. The V gene end was trimmed by 5 bases and the J gene end by 8 bases; junction bases not matched to a gene: 8. This CDR3 has 12 residues. Per the germline V gene, CDR1 is GTSNPN and CDR2 is SVGIG (reference sequence). The CDR3 DNA follows: TGTGCCTGGGCGACAGGGTCGGGAGGCTACACCTTC. Its translation: CAWATGSGGYTF.

The V gene is TRBV6-1, the J gene TRBJ2-7, with a tentative D call TRBD1 (5 bases). This CDR3 spans 13 amino acids. Germline CDR1 and CDR2: MNHNS and SASEGT. Trimming removed 2 bases at V and 5 bases at J, with 10 bases between. The CDR3 region has the DNA TGTGCCAGCAGTGAACGGACATACGACGAGCAGTACTTC. This translates into CASSERTYDEQYF.

J is TRBJ2-6 and V is TRBV4-2, with D tentatively TRBD2 (6 bases). CDR3 length: 17 amino acids. With 4 bases removed from V and 4 bases from J, the gap between germline ends came to 17 bases. Germline V lookup: CDR1 LGHNA, CDR2 YNFKEQ. CDR3 sequence (DNA): TGTGCCAGCAGCCCTGGGGGGACTGGATCCGGGGCCAACGTCCTGACTTTC. As protein: CASSPGGTGSGANVLTF.

The rearrangement uses TRBV2 and TRBJ1-1; D gene ambiguous. CDR1 and CDR2 (germline): SNHLY, FYNNEI. The V end was cut by 6 bases, the J end by 1 base, with 6 bases between. There are 12 residues in the CDR3. CDR3 loop: CASRRGNTEAFF. CDR3 DNA: TGTGCCAGCAGGCGCGGGAACACTGAAGCTTTCTTT.

Worth noting for this clone: One end of the junction does not line up with germline, which may come from a read error. The chain is built from TRBV7-9 and TRBJ1-1; no reliable D call. This CDR3 region has 11 residues. Germline lookup yields CDR1 SEHNR and CDR2 FQNEAQ (reference sequence). The CDR3 DNA reads as TGTGCCAGCAGGCCGCCGCTAGAGGGAGTCTTT. This translates into CASRPPLEGVF.

The rearrangement links TRBV5-4 to TRBJ2-5, with 8 positions matching TRBD2. V shed 0 bases and J 0 bases; nucleotides not matched to a gene: 4. This CDR3 is built from 16 residues. CDR1 is SGHNT and CDR2 is YYREEE in the germline V gene (reference sequence). The CDR3 loop reads CASSLDGRGDQETQYF. CDR3 DNA sequence: TGTGCCAGCAGCTTGGACGGGCGGGGGGACCAAGAGACCCAGTACTTC. Looking up the rest from reference TRBV5-4 and TRBJ2-5 gives the full variable domain: ETGVTQSPTHLIKTRGQQVTLRCSSQSGHNTVSWYQQALGQGPQFIFQYYREEENGRGNFPPRFSGLQFPNYSSELNVNALELDDSALYLCASSLDGRGDQETQYFGPGTRLLVL.

The chain carries TRBV9 and TRBJ2-2; TRBD2 is a possible D gene (6 bases). Trimming took off 10 bases at V and 2 bases at J, with 12 bases between the two ends. This CDR3 has 13 amino acids. CDR1 and CDR2 from the germline V gene are SGDLS and YYNGEE. This CDR3 is CASRRDNTGELFF. For the CDR3, the DNA is TGTGCCTCCCGGCGGGACAACACCGGGGAGCTGTTTTTT.

The genes are TRBV9 and TRBJ2-2; weak D call: TRBD1 (7 bases). The V and J ends lost 7 bases and 4 bases respectively, with 23 bases between them. The length of the CDR3 is 17 residues. In germline, CDR1 is SGDLS, CDR2 YYNGEE. CDR3: CASGGPWTGTSTGELFF. CDR3 bases: TGTGCCAGCGGGGGGCCTTGGACAGGAACTTCCACCGGGGAGCTGTTTTTT.

The chain recombines TRBV7-3 with TRBJ1-1, with D perhaps matching TRBD1 (5 bases). The germline V and J ends were trimmed by 5 bases and 1 base, with 20 bases remaining between them. Germline CDR1 reads SGHTA; CDR2 reads FQGTGA. The CDR3 extends over 17 amino acids. CDR3 in amino acids: CASSRLPGLEPNTEAFF. The CDR3, as DNA: TGTGCCAGCAGCCGGCTACCGGGACTCGAGCCGAACACTGAAGCTTTCTTT.

The CDR3 sequence is CAWSPSVRETQYF. For the CDR3, the DNA is TGTGCCTGGAGTCCCTCGGTCAGAGAGACCCAGTACTTC. V gene TRBV30 combines with J gene TRBJ2-5; D is ambiguous. The germline V and J ends were trimmed by 2 bases and 4 bases, with 11 bases remaining between them. CDR3 length: 13 amino acids. Looked up from germline, CDR1 is GTSNPN and CDR2 is SVGIG (reference sequence). Filled out from reference TRBV30 and TRBJ2-5, the complete variable domain reads SQTIHQWPATLVQPVGSPLSLECTVEGTSNPNLYWYRQAAGRGLQLLFYSVGIGQISSEVPQNLSASRPQDRQFILSSKKLLLSDSGFYLCAWSPSVRETQYFGPGTRLLVL.

This chain's CDR3 is CASSGGQGANTGELFF. Here the CDR3 DNA reads TGTGCCAGCAGCGGCGGACAGGGCGCTAACACCGGGGAGCTGTTTTTT. The chain has TRBV11-3 and TRBJ2-2; TRBD1 aligns across 8 bases. CDR3 length: 16 residues. The germline V gene encodes CDR1 SGHNT and CDR2 YENEEA. With 5 bases clipped from V and 2 bases from J, the junction kept 7 bases outside the gene matches.

The chain recombines TRBV6-5 with TRBJ2-1, with D possibly TRBD2 on 5 matching bases. The CDR3 has 15 amino acids. With 2 bases removed from V and 2 bases from J, the gap between germline ends came to 10 bases. Germline V gene data show CDR1 as MNHEY and CDR2 as SVGAGI. Here the CDR3 DNA reads TGTGCCAGCAGTTACCTTACTAGGGCCTACAATGAGCAGTTCTTC. Its protein is CASSYLTRAYNEQFF.

The chain employs TRBV10-1 and TRBJ2-1, with D uncertain. Trimming took off 3 bases at V and 5 bases at J, with 8 bases between the two ends. Germline-derived CDR1 and CDR2 are WNHNN and SYGVQD (reference sequence). The CDR3 is 13 residues long. This CDR3 is CASSEYPDNEQFF. The CDR3 nucleotides read TGCGCCAGCAGTGAATATCCGGACAATGAGCAGTTCTTC.

This clone has more than one count but fewer than ten. The chain links TRBV7-9 to TRBJ1-5; D gene uncertain. V shed 0 bases and J shed 3 bases, with 6 bases lying between them. Germline V gene lookup returns CDR1 SEHNR and CDR2 FQNEAQ (reference sequence). This CDR3 is built from 14 residues. CDR3 sequence (DNA): TGTGCCAGCAGCTTAGCTACAGTCAATCAGCCCCAGCATTTT. Amino acid sequence: CASSLATVNQPQHF.

This clone appeared a few times. The chain recombines TRBV4-1 with TRBJ1-5; 9 bases are shared with TRBD1. Unmatched junction bases numbered 12, after V lost 3 bases and J lost 6 bases. This CDR3 is 17 amino acids long. From germline, CDR1 is MGHRA and CDR2 YSYEKL. The chain's CDR3 is CASSHDQRTGEGQPQHF. The DNA of the CDR3 is TGCGCCAGCAGCCATGACCAAAGGACAGGGGAGGGTCAGCCCCAGCATTTT.

The V gene is TRBV6-1, the J gene TRBJ1-6, with 8 bases lining up with TRBD1. Germline V gives CDR1 MNHNS, CDR2 SASEGT. J lost 11 bases, V lost 6 bases, and 6 bases had no gene match. The CDR3 covers 13 residues. The CDR3 DNA is TGTGCCAGCAGCCACAGGGGGATGGCACCCCTCCACTTT. Encoded protein: CASSHRGMAPLHF.

The chain uses TRBV30 and TRBJ1-2, with D uncertain. The CDR3 loop spans 14 amino acids. Trimming shortened V by 1 base and J by 4 bases, and 13 bases separated the two germline ends. Per germline, CDR1 GTSNPN and CDR2 SVGIG (reference sequence). Here the CDR3 DNA reads TGTGCCTGGAGTGCGTGGGCAGAGCCCTATGGCTACACCTTC. Its translation: CAWSAWAEPYGYTF. Looking up the rest from reference TRBV30 and TRBJ1-2 gives the full variable domain: SQTIHQWPATLVQPVGSPLSLECTVEGTSNPNLYWYRQAAGRGLQLLFYSVGIGQISSEVPQNLSASRPQDRQFILSSKKLLLSDSGFYLCAWSAWAEPYGYTFGSGTRLTVV.

The chain joins TRBV30 to TRBJ2-2; 9 positions agree with TRBD2. The germline V gene encodes CDR1 GTSNPN and CDR2 SVGIG (reference sequence). The V gene end was trimmed by 0 bases and the J gene end by 2 bases; junction bases not matched to a gene: 13. The CDR3 has 19 residues. The CDR3, as DNA: TGTGCCTGGAGTGTATATATGAGGCTAGCGGGAAATAACACCGGGGAGCTGTTTTTT. Protein sequence: CAWSVYMRLAGNNTGELFF.

This chain links TRBV7-9 with TRBJ1-6; tentatively, D is TRBD1 (6 bases). CDR1 is SEHNR and CDR2 is FQNEAQ in the germline V gene (reference sequence). CDR3 length: 13 residues. V was trimmed by 5 bases and J by 12 bases, leaving 14 bases between them. CDR3 amino acids: CASSRQDAVPLHF. The CDR3 DNA reads TGTGCCAGCAGCCGACAGGACGCCGTACCCCTCCACTTT. Using reference TRBV7-9 and TRBJ1-6 for the parts outside the CDR3, the full variable domain is DTGVSQNPRHKITKRGQNVTFRCDPISEHNRLYWYRQTLGQGPEFLTYFQNEAQLEKSRLLSDRFSAERPKGSFSTLEIQRTEQGDSAMYLCASSRQDAVPLHFGNGTRLTVT.

The genes are TRBV11-3 and TRBJ1-1; D gene ambiguous. This CDR3 contains 13 residues. V was trimmed by 2 bases and J by 4 bases, leaving 8 bases between them. Looked up from germline, CDR1 is SGHNT and CDR2 is YENEEA. DNA for the CDR3: TGTGCCAGCAGCTTATGGCCGTCCACTGAAGCTTTCTTT. Encoded protein: CASSLWPSTEAFF.

This rearrangement joins TRBV25-1 to TRBJ1-3; TRBD1 matches at 7 bases. The V and J ends lost 6 bases and 2 bases, in that order; junction bases with no gene match: 4. Germline CDR1 MGHDK, CDR2 SYGVNS. The length of the CDR3 is 14 residues. For the CDR3, the DNA is TGTGCCAGCAGCGGTACAGGGGCTGGAAACACCATATATTTT. Its translation is CASSGTGAGNTIYF.

This chain connects TRBV7-2 to TRBJ1-3, with D maybe TRBD1 (5 bases). The ends were cut back, 4 bases at V and 4 bases at J, with 11 bases in the middle. CDR1 is SGHTA and CDR2 is FQGNSA in the germline V gene. The length of the CDR3 is 14 residues. The CDR3 loop reads CASSSHSGGNTIYF. DNA for the CDR3: TGTGCCAGCAGCTCCCACTCAGGGGGAAACACCATATATTTT.

This sequence joins TRBV12-5 and TRBJ1-3; TRBD1 matches at 11 bases. Germline CDR1 and CDR2: LGHNT and FRNRAP. This CDR3 has 16 amino acids. Trimming at V came to 2 bases and at J to 4 bases, leaving 4 bases not matched to a gene. The CDR3 region is CASGLPDRGRGNTIYF. The CDR3 bases are TGTGCTAGTGGTTTGCCGGACAGGGGGCGGGGAAACACCATATATTTT.

This sequence joins TRBV5-4 and TRBJ1-3, with D perhaps matching TRBD1 (5 bases). This CDR3 has 16 amino acids. Germline CDR1 and CDR2: SGHNT and YYREEE (reference sequence). With 2 bases removed from V and 3 bases from J, the gap between germline ends came to 15 bases. This CDR3 is CASSFGFGGFGNTIYF. Here the CDR3 DNA reads TGTGCCAGCAGCTTCGGTTTTGGGGGGTTTGGAAACACCATATATTTT.